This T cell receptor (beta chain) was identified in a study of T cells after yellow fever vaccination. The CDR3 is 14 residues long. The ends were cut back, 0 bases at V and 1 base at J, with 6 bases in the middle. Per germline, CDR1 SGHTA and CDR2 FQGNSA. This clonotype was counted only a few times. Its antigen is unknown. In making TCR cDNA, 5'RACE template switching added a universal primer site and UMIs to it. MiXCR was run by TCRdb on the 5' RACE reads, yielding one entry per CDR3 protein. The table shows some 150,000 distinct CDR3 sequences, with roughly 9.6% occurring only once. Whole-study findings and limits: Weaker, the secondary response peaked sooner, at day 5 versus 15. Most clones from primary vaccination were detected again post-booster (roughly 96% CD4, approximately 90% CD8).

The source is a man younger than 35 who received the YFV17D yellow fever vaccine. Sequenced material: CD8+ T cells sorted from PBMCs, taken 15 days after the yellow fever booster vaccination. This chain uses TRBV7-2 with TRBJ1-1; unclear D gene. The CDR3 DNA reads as TGTGCCAGCAGCTTAGCGCCTGGGAACACTGAAGCTTTCTTT. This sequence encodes CASSLAPGNTEAFF. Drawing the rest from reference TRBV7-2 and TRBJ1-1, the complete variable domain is GAGVSQSPSNKVTEKGKDVELRCDPISGHTALYWYRQSLGQGLEFLIYFQGNSAPDKSGLPSDRFSAERTGGSVSTLTIQRTQQEDSAVYLCASSLAPGNTEAFFGQGTRLTVV.